This entry describes one T cell receptor (beta chain). Its antigen is still unknown. V was clipped by 5 bases and J by 0 bases, with 8 bases between them. The germline gives CDR1 KGHSH, CDR2 LQKENI. There are 13 residues in the CDR3. These data are taken from a study of cytomegalovirus exposure and HLA in healthy donors. Study-level points and caveats: Using a false discovery rate of 0.05, a later analysis showed that 16,000 or so TCR beta sequences were associated with HLA alleles. According to the study, around 160 TCR beta chains were cytomegalovirus-associated. Usually a TCR sequence was rare, but some public TCRs were found in many donors.

It was with 60 Vbeta and 13 Jbeta primers that the PCR ran. Method: immunoSEQ multiplex PCR; TCRdb's copy keeps in-frame clones and lacks some. The data hold approximately 220,000 clones, with approximately 88% observed a single time. The sequence was obtained from a boy between 2 and 10 years old in good health and CMV-seronegative. The specimen sequenced was PBMCs. The rearrangement links TRBV18 to TRBJ2-7, with D possibly matching TRBD2 (6 bases). This CDR3 reads CASSGGASYEQYF. The DNA of the CDR3 is TGTGCCAGCTCAGGAGGGGCCTCCTACGAGCAGTACTTC.